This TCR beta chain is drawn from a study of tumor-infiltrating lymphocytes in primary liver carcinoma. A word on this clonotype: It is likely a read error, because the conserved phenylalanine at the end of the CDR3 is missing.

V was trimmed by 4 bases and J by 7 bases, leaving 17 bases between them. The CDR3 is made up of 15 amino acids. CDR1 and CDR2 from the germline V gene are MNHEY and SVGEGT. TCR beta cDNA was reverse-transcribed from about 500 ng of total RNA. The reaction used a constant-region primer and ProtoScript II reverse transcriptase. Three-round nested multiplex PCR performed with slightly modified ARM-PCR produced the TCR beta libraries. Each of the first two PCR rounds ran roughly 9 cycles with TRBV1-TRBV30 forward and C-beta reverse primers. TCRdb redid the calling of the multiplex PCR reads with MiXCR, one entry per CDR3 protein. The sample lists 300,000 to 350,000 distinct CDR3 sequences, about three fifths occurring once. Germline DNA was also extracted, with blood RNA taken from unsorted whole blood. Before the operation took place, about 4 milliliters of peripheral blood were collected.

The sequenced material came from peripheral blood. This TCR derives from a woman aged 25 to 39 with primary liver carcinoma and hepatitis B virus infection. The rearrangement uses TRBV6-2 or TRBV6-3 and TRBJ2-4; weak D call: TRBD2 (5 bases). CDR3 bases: TGTGCCAGCAGTTCACCCCAATGGCCGGGGAACATTCAGTACTCC. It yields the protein CASSSPQWPGNIQYS.